This entry lists 27 T cell receptor beta chains sequenced from one sample in a study of early stage breast cancer tumors. Method: immunoSEQ multiplex PCR; TCRdb's copy keeps in-frame clones and lacks some. The data hold 35,000 to 45,000 clones, with approximately 69% observed a single time. The sequenced material came from blood. These receptors were obtained from a person aged 55 to 69 with breast cancer.

This rearrangement joins TRBV4-2 to TRBJ2-3, with D hard to call. This CDR3 region has 15 residues. Germline V gene sequence: CDR1 LGHNA, CDR2 YNFKEQ. Trimming cost V 0 bases and J 4 bases, with 11 bases left between them. CDR3 in amino acids: CASSQEAGFADTQYF. For the CDR3, the DNA is TGTGCCAGCAGCCAAGAAGCAGGATTTGCAGATACGCAGTATTTT.

The chain's CDR3 is CASTKTSGANTGELFF. The CDR3 nucleotides are TGCGCCAGCACCAAGACTAGCGGGGCGAACACCGGGGAGCTGTTTTTT. The V and J genes are TRBV4-1 and TRBJ2-2, with 11 bases that match TRBD2. This CDR3 is built from 16 residues. Germline-derived CDR1 and CDR2 are MGHRA and YSYEKL. With V trimmed by 7 bases and J by 0 bases, 4 bases remained unmatched.

The chain joins TRBV29-1 to TRBJ1-1; 8 nucleotides match TRBD1. There are 14 residues in the CDR3. After removal of 4 bases from V and 8 bases from J, the junction contained 12 bases not matched to a gene. Germline loops: CDR1 SQVTM, CDR2 ANQGSEA. The CDR3 bases are TGCAGCGTTGCGACAGGGGCGACGAACAGGGAAGCTTTCTTT. Translation: CSVATGATNREAFF.

This clone occurred once. This chain links TRBV5-1 with TRBJ1-2; D may be TRBD1 (6 bases). Germline assignment: CDR1 SGHRS and CDR2 YFSETQ. V was pared by 3 bases and J by 8 bases, with 17 bases between. This CDR3 has 14 amino acids. The DNA for the CDR3 is TGCGCCAGCAGCTCTTCGTGGACAGTACGAGGCTACACCTTC. Encoded protein: CASSSSWTVRGYTF.

The rearrangement links TRBV5-4 to TRBJ2-2; 9 nucleotides match TRBD2. The V gene end was trimmed by 0 bases and the J gene end by 7 bases; junction bases not matched to a gene: 7. The CDR3 has 16 amino acids. Germline CDR1 reads SGHNT; CDR2 reads YYREEE (reference sequence). CDR3 nucleotides: TGTGCCAGCAGCTTGGGTGGCGGGGGGGTCCACGGGGAGCTGTTTTTT. This gives the protein CASSLGGGGVHGELFF.

The gene calls are TRBV18 and TRBJ1-2; D gene uncertain. CDR1 is KGHSH and CDR2 is LQKENI in the germline V gene. CDR3 size: 14 residues. V was trimmed by 2 bases and J by 4 bases, leaving 11 bases between them. CDR3 region: CASSPDQTTYGYTF. CDR3 DNA: TGTGCCAGCTCACCAGACCAAACAACCTATGGCTACACCTTC.

This clone appeared a single time. The rearrangement joins TRBV11-3 to TRBJ2-3, with TRBD1 matching 9 bases. The germline gives CDR1 SGHNT, CDR2 YENEEA. J lost 2 bases, V lost 4 bases, and 7 bases had no gene match. The CDR3 is 16 residues long. CDR3 nucleotides: TGTGCCAGCAGCTCAAACAGGGGGCAAATCACAGATACGCAGTATTTT. Translation gives CASSSNRGQITDTQYF.

This clone has a single count. A read error may account for a junction end that differs from germline. V gene TRBV7-7 combines with J gene TRBJ1-3; D unresolved. The germline V gene has CDR1 SSHAT and CDR2 FNYEAQ (reference sequence). This CDR3 is 15 amino acids long. The CDR3 DNA sequence: TGTGCTAGCAGCTCCCCCAGGAGCTCTGGAAACACCATATATTTT. Translating it yields CASSSPRSSGNTIYF.

V and J are TRBV7-9 and TRBJ2-5; 12 bases align to TRBD2. The CDR3 length is 16 residues. The V segment lost 6 bases and the J segment 2 bases; nucleotides outside the gene matches: 7. Germline assignment: CDR1 SEHNR and CDR2 FQNEAQ (reference sequence). CDR3 amino acids: CASRSTSGRSQETQYF. DNA of the CDR3: TGTGCCAGCAGATCAACTAGCGGGAGGAGTCAAGAGACCCAGTACTTC.

Comment on this clone: The identical CDR3 is also encoded by other nucleotide sequences in the sample. The chain is built from TRBV15 and TRBJ1-2; no reliable D call. Trimming cost V 0 bases and J 4 bases, with 9 bases left between them. This CDR3 region has 14 residues. Germline V gene data show CDR1 as LNHNV and CDR2 as YYDKDF (reference sequence). CDR3 nucleotides: TGTGCCACCAGCAGAGATTCCCTGGCCTATGGCTACACCTTC. Residues: CATSRDSLAYGYTF.

The V gene is TRBV7-8, the J gene TRBJ1-1; tentatively, D is TRBD1 (5 bases). Trimming took 5 bases from V and 7 from J, leaving 17 bases between them. In germline, CDR1 is SGHVS, CDR2 FQNEAQ. The CDR3 covers 14 residues. DNA of the CDR3: TGTGCCAGCAGCGCTCCCCGGGACGCCAATGAAGCTTTCTTT. This sequence encodes CASSAPRDANEAFF.

This rearrangement joins TRBV4-1 to TRBJ2-6; D is possibly TRBD1 (5 bases). The V and J ends lost 4 bases and 0 bases respectively, with 13 bases between them. The CDR3 extends over 17 amino acids. Germline V gene data show CDR1 as MGHRA and CDR2 as YSYEKL. As DNA, the CDR3 is TGCGCCAGCAGCCCGCGAGACAGATACTCTGGGGCCAACGTCCTGACTTTC. It specifies CASSPRDRYSGANVLTF.

This clone was recorded once. The chain couples TRBV18 to TRBJ1-3; no clear D. CDR1 and CDR2 (germline): KGHSH, LQKENI. V was trimmed by 6 bases and J by 0 bases, leaving 12 bases between them. The CDR3 is 15 residues long. CDR3 nucleotide sequence: TGTGCCAGCTCGCCAACAGTTTACTCTGGAAACACCATATATTTT. It translates to CASSPTVYSGNTIYF.

This sequence joins TRBV27 and TRBJ1-1, with D possibly TRBD1 on 5 matching bases. The V and J ends lost 4 bases and 0 bases respectively, with 24 bases between them. The CDR3 is made up of 19 amino acids. Germline values: CDR1 MNHEY, CDR2 SMNVEV (reference sequence). The CDR3 DNA reads as TGTGCCAGCAGTTCACTTACCCTAACAGGCGCTCCTATGAACACTGAAGCTTTCTTT. It translates to CASSSLTLTGAPMNTEAFF.

The rearrangement joins TRBV18 to TRBJ2-2, with 7 bases fitting TRBD2. The V gene's germline CDR1 is KGHSH and CDR2 LQKENI. The J segment lost 6 bases and the V segment lost 6 bases, leaving 13 bases of the junction unmatched. The CDR3 runs 16 residues. CDR3 nucleotides: TGTGCCAGCTCCCAGACCCCGCGGGAGCGCGCCGGGGAGCTGTTTTTT. Protein sequence: CASSQTPRERAGELFF.

The rearrangement joins TRBV14 to TRBJ2-5; 9 nucleotides align to TRBD2. V trimming: 1 base; J trimming: 3 bases; junction bases outside the gene matches: 0. Germline assignment: CDR1 SGHDN and CDR2 FVKESK. The CDR3 is made up of 14 amino acids. CDR3 nucleotide sequence: TGTGCCAGCAGCCAAGCTAGCGGGGAAGAGACCCAGTACTTC. Protein sequence: CASSQASGEETQYF.

The genes are TRBV19 and TRBJ1-1; 11 bases fit TRBD1. The V and J ends lost 7 bases and 4 bases, in that order; junction bases with no gene match: 5. The CDR3 is made up of 14 amino acids. Germline V gene lookup returns CDR1 LNHDA and CDR2 SQIVND (reference sequence). The CDR3 sequence is CASTGQGAGTEAFF. In nucleotides, the CDR3 is TGTGCCAGTACCGGACAGGGGGCGGGCACTGAAGCTTTCTTT.

The V and J genes are TRBV6-1 and TRBJ1-5; TRBD1 agrees at 9 bases. Germline CDR1 MNHNS, CDR2 SASEGT. CDR3 length: 14 amino acids. Trimming at V came to 6 bases and at J to 4 bases, leaving 4 bases not matched to a gene. CDR3 region: CASRADRGNQPQHF. The CDR3 coding sequence is TGTGCCAGCAGGGCAGACAGGGGGAATCAGCCCCAGCATTTT.

The rearrangement links TRBV7-9 to TRBJ1-6; 7 bases are shared with TRBD1. CDR1 is SEHNR, CDR2 FQNEAQ, per germline (reference sequence). The CDR3 length is 14 residues. V shed 4 bases, J shed 7 bases, and the junction held 4 bases outside the gene matches. The CDR3 spells CASSSEQGNSPLHF. The CDR3 nucleotides are TGTGCCAGCAGCTCCGAACAGGGGAATTCACCCCTCCACTTT. Supplemented by reference TRBV7-9 and TRBJ1-6, the full variable domain reads DTGVSQNPRHKITKRGQNVTFRCDPISEHNRLYWYRQTLGQGPEFLTYFQNEAQLEKSRLLSDRFSAERPKGSFSTLEIQRTEQGDSAMYLCASSSEQGNSPLHFGNGTRLTVT.

The chain links TRBV30 to TRBJ1-5, with D unresolved. V was pared by 2 bases and J by 5 bases, with 10 bases between. Germline CDR1 is GTSNPN and CDR2 is SVGIG (reference sequence). The CDR3 length is 13 residues. The chain's CDR3 is CAWSQRTDQPQHF. The DNA for the CDR3 is TGTGCCTGGAGTCAGCGGACCGATCAGCCCCAGCATTTT. Complete variable domain (other parts from reference TRBV30 and TRBJ1-5): SQTIHQWPATLVQPVGSPLSLECTVEGTSNPNLYWYRQAAGRGLQLLFYSVGIGQISSEVPQNLSASRPQDRQFILSSKKLLLSDSGFYLCAWSQRTDQPQHFGDGTRLSIL.

The V gene is TRBV6-6, the J gene TRBJ1-2, with D unresolved. This CDR3 contains 13 residues. The V end was cut by 7 bases, the J end by 3 bases, with 12 bases between. In germline, CDR1 is MNHNY, CDR2 SVGAGI (reference sequence). This chain's CDR3 is CASTPSGYYGYTF. The CDR3 nucleotides are TGTGCCAGCACCCCAAGTGGATACTATGGCTACACCTTC.

V and J are TRBV5-1 and TRBJ1-6; D is uncertain. Between the trimmed V and J ends, which lost 0 bases and 7 bases, there was a span of 8 bases. Germline V gene lookup returns CDR1 SGHRS and CDR2 YFSETQ. The CDR3 spans 14 residues. The CDR3: CASSLDPGNSPLHF. CDR3 coding DNA: TGCGCCAGCAGCTTGGATCCGGGAAATTCACCCCTCCACTTT.

The chain uses TRBV2 and TRBJ1-2; D unclear. Trimming cost V 9 bases and J 8 bases, with 16 bases left between them. Germline-derived CDR1 and CDR2 are SNHLY and FYNNEI. The CDR3 runs 12 residues. The CDR3 here is CARGGVKEGYTF. Here the CDR3 DNA reads TGTGCCAGAGGTGGGGTCAAGGAGGGCTACACCTTC.

V usage is TRBV6-1 and J usage is TRBJ2-3; tentatively, D is TRBD1 (5 bases). V lost 4 bases and J lost 4, with 12 bases in between. Germline V gene data show CDR1 as MNHNS and CDR2 as SASEGT. This CDR3 has 14 amino acids. CDR3 sequence: CASSVRGYSDTQYF. The CDR3 DNA follows: TGTGCCAGCAGTGTAAGGGGTTATTCAGATACGCAGTATTTT.

The rearrangement joins TRBV6-1 to TRBJ1-3; 8 bases fit TRBD1. Germline CDR1 MNHNS, CDR2 SASEGT. There are 15 residues in the CDR3. The J segment lost 0 bases and the V segment lost 6 bases, leaving 4 bases of the junction unmatched. CDR3 in DNA: TGTGCCAGCAGCGGGACAGGCCTCTCTGGAAACACCATATATTTT. Its protein product is CASSGTGLSGNTIYF.

V and J are TRBV19 and TRBJ1-6, with 10 bases matching TRBD1. With 5 bases clipped from V and 9 bases from J, the junction kept 1 base outside the gene matches. The CDR3 contains 13 residues. CDR1 LNHDA and CDR2 SQIVND come from the germline V gene (reference sequence). The CDR3 spells CASSWTGGSPLHF. The DNA for the CDR3 is TGTGCCAGTAGTTGGACAGGGGGTTCACCCCTCCACTTT.

V is TRBV6-5 and J is TRBJ2-3; D is perhaps TRBD2 (6 bases). The CDR3 spans 13 residues. Germline loops: CDR1 MNHEY, CDR2 SVGAGI. V lost 6 bases, J lost 3 bases, and 10 bases lay in between. The CDR3 DNA reads TGTGCCAGCAGCCGCGGAGGGACAGATACGCAGTATTTT. This codes for CASSRGGTDTQYF.